The 29 T cell receptor delta chains listed next were all sequenced from one sample in a study of γδ T cells in repeated Plasmodium falciparum infection. Gammadelta T cells were flow-sorted from PBMC into Vgamma9/Vdelta2+ and Vdelta2-negative populations for bulk analysis. TCRdb reanalysed the multiplex PCR reads via CATT. The table has 85,000 to 90,000 delta-chain clones, over 1.3% seen once. The sample consisted of gamma-delta T cells from blood. The receptors were sampled from a pool of human donors (malaria-infected and uninfected, not separated).

The sample holds a few counts of this clone. This likely stems from a read error, as it lies one base from a far larger clone. The same CDR3 also results from other DNA sequences found in this sample. This chain links TRDV1 with TRDJ1; the match to TRDD3 covers 11 bases. The J gene, missing from TCRdb, was assigned here through DNA to germline matching. CDR3 length: 19 amino acids. The germline V gene encodes CDR1 TSWWSYY and CDR2 QGS. In nucleotides, the CDR3 is TGTGCTCTTGGAGAACTAGTCCTAGCCTGGGGGATACACACCGATAAACTCATCTTT. This translates into CALGELVLAWGIHTDKLIF.

For this clone: TCRdb records a much larger clone's protein for this DNA, with a difference at residue 3 that likely arises from a read error; the protein given is the translation of the DNA. This chain uses TRDV2 with TRDJ3, with 10 positions matching TRDD3. TCRdb leaves out the J gene; it was filled in here by matching the DNA to germline. CDR1 is GEAIGNYY, CDR2 EKD, per germline. This CDR3 comprises 21 residues. The CDR3 DNA reads as TGTGCCCGTGACTCGCCCTACTGGGGGATTCCTAACTCCTGGGACACCCGACAGATGTTTTTC. It translates to CARDSPYWGIPNSWDTRQMFF.

This clone was observed a handful of times. A far larger clone differs by one base, so this is likely a read error. In the same sample, other DNA sequences code for this CDR3. The V gene reported is TRDV2; the J gene is uncalled; the table's D call, TRDD3, has no DNA check behind it. Germline loops: CDR1 GEAIGNYY, CDR2 EKD. The CDR3 runs 21 residues. CDR3 DNA sequence: TGTGCCTGTGACACCTTTCTACCTACTGGGGGATACTCCCCAAACACCGATAAACTCATCTTC. Translated, it gives CACDTFLPTGGYSPNTDKLIF.

This clone was counted only a few times. This likely came from a read error, as a far larger clone is one base away. This sample also contains other DNA sequences that code for the same CDR3. The V call is TRDV1, the J call TRDJ1; D gene ambiguous. No J gene was available from TCRdb, and it was assigned here by a germline match of the DNA. This CDR3 is built from 15 residues. V lost 9 bases to trimming and J lost 4 bases, with 21 bases between them. Germline CDR1 reads TSWWSYY; CDR2 reads QGS. CDR3 loop: CALGLIYLHRDKLIF. CDR3 sequence (DNA): TGTGCTCTCGGGTTAATCTACCTCCACCGCGATAAACTCATCTTT.

Note on this clone: The amino acid sequence in TCRdb belongs to a much larger clone and departs from this DNA's translation at residue 12, likely a sequencing read error; the sequence shown is translated from the DNA. CDR3 bases: TGTGCCTGTGACACCGTGGGGGATCCCCCTCGGTGGAGGACCGATAAACTCATCTTT. Translated, it gives CACDTVGDPPRWRTDKLIF. The rearrangement uses TRDV2 and TRDJ1; 8 bases align to TRDD3. The J gene, missing from TCRdb, was assigned here through DNA to germline matching. There are 19 residues in the CDR3. The V gene's germline CDR1 is GEAIGNYY and CDR2 EKD. The V gene end was trimmed by 0 bases and the J gene end by 2 bases; junction bases not matched to a gene: 16.

This clone was picked up many times. The CDR3 DNA follows: TGTGCTCTTGGGGAAGGGAACGTCTCGCGGTGGCTGGCCACGAAACTCATCTTT. This sequence encodes CALGEGNVSRWLATKLIF. The V gene is TRDV1, the J gene TRDJ1; D gene unclear. With 2 bases removed from V and 8 bases from J, the gap between germline ends came to 27 bases. The CDR3 consists of 18 residues. CDR1 TSWWSYY and CDR2 QGS come from the germline V gene.

Ten or more counts support this clone. The TCRdb protein, from a much larger clone, departs from this DNA's translation at residue 7, likely by read error; the protein shown derives from the DNA. The chain carries TRDV2 and TRDJ1, with 11 bases lining up with TRDD3. This CDR3 is 21 amino acids long. The V gene's germline CDR1 is GEAIGNYY and CDR2 EKD. V dropped 0 bases and J dropped 1; count of bases not matched to a gene: 18. CDR3 region: CACDTLALSVLGDNRTDKLIF. The CDR3 DNA reads as TGTGCCTGTGACACCCTCGCCTTATCTGTACTGGGGGATAATCGCACCGATAAACTCATCTTT.

To note about this clone: This DNA's translation differs at residue 3 from TCRdb's protein, which comes from a much larger clone; a read error is likely, and the protein shown is translated from the DNA. V gene TRDV2 combines with J gene TRDJ1, with D possibly matching TRDD3 (6 bases). No J gene was available from TCRdb, and it was assigned here by a germline match of the DNA. The CDR3 runs 18 residues. The germline gives CDR1 GEAIGNYY, CDR2 EKD. The DNA of the CDR3 is TGTGCCCGTGACACTTGGGGATCCTGTAAGGGGAACACCGATAAACTCATCTTT. Amino acid sequence: CARDTWGSCKGNTDKLIF.

This clone occurred many times. The chain uses TRDV1 and TRDJ1; D assignment may be TRDD2 or TRDD3 (5 bases each). V was shortened by 1 base and J by 4 bases, with 25 bases between the two germline ends. Germline-derived CDR1 and CDR2 are TSWWSYY and QGS. The CDR3 totals 19 residues. CDR3 sequence reads: CALGERRLPRGKGVDKLIF. CDR3 nucleotides: TGTGCTCTTGGGGAACGAAGGCTTCCCCGGGGAAAAGGTGTCGATAAACTCATCTTT.

A note on this clone: This DNA's translation differs at residue 21 from TCRdb's protein, which comes from a much larger clone; a read error is likely, and the protein shown is translated from the DNA. CDR3 in DNA: TGTGCCTGTGACACCGCGCTGGGGGATACGCGACTTACCCCCTCCTGGGACACCCGACAGATATTTTTC. Protein: CACDTALGDTRLTPSWDTRQIFF. For the V gene the call is TRDV2; the J gene has no call; the DNA was not used to check the table's D call, TRDD3. The CDR3 totals 23 residues. Germline values: CDR1 GEAIGNYY, CDR2 EKD.

Concerning this clone itself: This DNA translates differently at residue 11 from the TCRdb protein, which is that of a much larger clone; a read error is likely, and the protein shown is the DNA's own translation. The chain has TRDV2 and TRDJ1; 9 bases line up with TRDD3. Germline CDR1 reads GEAIGNYY; CDR2 reads EKD. Germline trimming cut 3 bases from V and 5 bases from J; bases unmatched to any gene: 12. The CDR3 is made up of 16 amino acids. In DNA form, the CDR3 reads TGTGCCTGTGACCCCATGACTGGGGGACAGGAAGATAAACTCATCTTT. Translated: CACDPMTGGQEDKLIF.

A remark on this clone: A far larger clone is just one base off, so this is likely a read error. Distinct nucleotide sequences in the sample also encode this CDR3. The chain uses TRDV1 and TRDJ1; D perhaps matches TRDD2 (5 bases). Assignment of the J gene here rests on matching the DNA to germline, because TCRdb gives none. Trimming took off 1 base at V and 0 bases at J, with 21 bases between the two ends. The CDR3 spans 19 residues. Per the germline V gene, CDR1 is TSWWSYY and CDR2 is QGS. The CDR3 here is CALGERVYSFTFYTDKLIF. In DNA, the CDR3 is TGTGCTCTTGGGGAACGGGTGTATTCATTCACCTTCTACACCGATAAACTCATCTTT.

There are many counts of this clone. TCRdb lists the protein of a much larger clone for this DNA, which differs at residue 14, so this is likely a read error; the protein given here is translated from the DNA itself. The V and J genes are TRDV2 and TRDJ1, with 10 bases identical to TRDD3. V gave up 0 bases and J gave up 1 base; unmatched junction bases: 31. Germline values: CDR1 GEAIGNYY, CDR2 EKD. This CDR3 spans 25 amino acids. The CDR3 DNA follows: TGTGCCTGTGACACCGTCGGTCTGGGGGGATACGCGGCGGACCGCGTATCCGAGACCACCGATAAACTCATCTTT. This codes for CACDTVGLGGYAADRVSETTDKLIF.

Note on this clone: This DNA translates differently at residue 3 from the TCRdb protein, which is that of a much larger clone; a read error is likely, and the protein shown is the DNA's own translation. The chain employs TRDV1 and TRDJ1, with TRDD3 matching over 13 bases. Germline-derived CDR1 and CDR2 are TSWWSYY and QGS. The CDR3 has 23 amino acids. The DNA of the CDR3 is TGTGCTCGTGGGGAAAGGGGCATGACTTTCACTGGGGGATACGCGGTGTACACCGATAAACTCATCTTT. This codes for CARGERGMTFTGGYAVYTDKLIF.

For this clone: The TCRdb protein, from a much larger clone, departs from this DNA's translation at residue 15, likely by read error; the protein shown derives from the DNA. Called V gene: TRDV2; the J gene was not called. The CDR3 is 16 amino acids. Germline V lookup: CDR1 GEAIGNYY, CDR2 EKD. CDR3: CACDTDKGSDTDKLTF. The CDR3 bases are TGTGCCTGTGATACCGACAAGGGGAGCGACACCGATAAACTCACCTTT.

This clone was seen a few times. TCRdb pairs this DNA with a much larger clone's protein that differs at residue 19, likely a read error; the protein shown was translated from the DNA. V usage is TRDV1 and J usage is TRDJ1; D is perhaps TRDD3 (7 bases). TCRdb is silent on the J gene; assignment here came from matching the DNA to germline. The germline CDR1 and CDR2 sequences are TSWWSYY and QGS. This CDR3 comprises 22 residues. CDR3 residues: CALGDVSFPYGRGDLHTDRLIF. The DNA for the CDR3 is TGTGCTCTTGGGGACGTTTCCTTCCCGTACGGCCGGGGGGATTTACACACCGATAGACTCATCTTT.

This clone appeared a few times. A far larger clone is one nucleotide away, so this likely arose from a read error. The sample holds other DNA sequences that translate to the same CDR3. This chain connects TRDV1 to TRDJ1; 7 bases match TRDD3. The CDR3 spans 22 residues. CDR1 and CDR2 (germline): TSWWSYY, QGS. Trimming removed 4 bases from V and 0 bases from J; junction bases left unmatched: 26. The CDR3 is CALGVILRGDSTGDPYTDKLIF. CDR3 coding DNA: TGTGCTCTTGGGGTCATACTCCGAGGGGACAGTACTGGGGACCCGTACACCGATAAACTCATCTTT.

The chain joins TRDV2 to TRDJ1; D is perhaps TRDD2 or TRDD3 (6 bases each). TCRdb offers no J gene call, so here the DNA was matched to germline to obtain one. The CDR3 consists of 19 residues. Deletions cut 1 base from V and 3 bases from J, with 26 bases between. Looked up from germline, CDR1 is GEAIGNYY and CDR2 is EKD. The CDR3 protein is CACDTGSYTGLLYADKLIF. CDR3 nucleotide sequence: TGTGCCTGTGACACGGGATCCTACACTGGGCTACTTTACGCCGATAAACTCATCTTT.

This clone was seen at least ten times. The chain combines TRDV1 with TRDJ1, with 8 bases aligning to TRDD3. Germline assignment: CDR1 TSWWSYY and CDR2 QGS. Germline trimming cut 3 bases from V and 4 bases from J; bases unmatched to any gene: 13. The length of the CDR3 is 17 residues. The DNA for the CDR3 is TGTGCTCTTGGGGACCATAGAAGGGGGATATCTTTCGATAAACTCATCTTT. As protein: CALGDHRRGISFDKLIF.

This clone was picked up a small number of times. A read error likely explains why the TCRdb protein, taken from a much larger clone, differs from this DNA's translation at residue 3; the protein shown is translated from the DNA. The genes are TRDV1 and TRDJ2; TRDD3 agrees at 7 bases. The J gene is absent in TCRdb and was assigned here via DNA matching to germline. This CDR3 spans 21 amino acids. CDR1 TSWWSYY and CDR2 QGS come from the germline V gene. CDR3 sequence (DNA): TGTGCTCCTGGGGAACTGTCCCTACGGGGGTGGGGGAGTGCTTTGACAGCACAACTCTTCTTT. It codes for CAPGELSLRGWGSALTAQLFF.

This clone was found a few times. The protein TCRdb lists belongs to a much larger clone and differs from this DNA's translation at residue 7, which points to a read error; the protein shown is made from the DNA. The V and J genes are TRDV2 and TRDJ1, with a tentative D call TRDD3 (5 bases). With 3 bases removed from V and 1 base from J, the gap between germline ends came to 11 bases. Germline assignment: CDR1 GEAIGNYY and CDR2 EKD. The CDR3 spans 14 residues. The CDR3 loop reads CACDGIRATDKLIF. In DNA, the CDR3 is TGTGCCTGTGACGGGATTAGGGCCACCGATAAACTCATCTTT.

A few counts support this clone. TCRdb lists the protein of a much larger clone for this DNA, which differs at residue 10, so this is likely a read error; the protein given here is translated from the DNA itself. The rearrangement uses TRDV1 and TRDJ1; 7 nucleotides match TRDD3. In the absence of a J gene in TCRdb, the DNA was matched to germline to assign it here. Germline V gene data show CDR1 as TSWWSYY and CDR2 as QGS. V lost 2 bases, J lost 0 bases, and 18 bases stayed unmatched. The CDR3 contains 20 residues. The CDR3 sequence: CALGERAGGSSRHYTDKLIF. The CDR3 DNA reads TGTGCTCTTGGGGAAAGGGCCGGGGGATCCTCAAGACACTACACCGATAAACTCATCTTT.

This clone was counted a few times. This DNA's translation differs at residue 6 from TCRdb's protein, which comes from a much larger clone; a read error is likely, and the protein shown is translated from the DNA. The V call is TRAV14/DV4, the J call TRDJ1; 10 bases map to TRDD3. The CDR3 covers 19 residues. V dropped 1 base and J dropped 10; count of bases not matched to a gene: 21. In germline, CDR1 is TSDPSYG, CDR2 QGSYDQQN (reference sequence). The CDR3 sequence: CAMREVDSRYWGIPRGLIF. The CDR3 DNA sequence: TGTGCAATGAGAGAGGTTGATTCTCGTTACTGGGGGATCCCGCGGGGACTCATCTTT.

About this clone: Translating this DNA gives a protein that differs at residue 6 from the TCRdb one, which belongs to a much larger clone; a read error is likely, and the protein shown is this translation. The chain combines TRDV2 with TRDJ1, with 7 bases lining up with TRDD3. Germline values: CDR1 GEAIGNYY, CDR2 EKD. After removal of 3 bases from V and 0 bases from J, the junction contained 12 bases not matched to a gene. CDR3 length: 17 residues. CDR3 in amino acids: CACDLFAGGPYTDKLIF. CDR3 sequence (DNA): TGTGCCTGTGACCTTTTCGCTGGGGGCCCGTACACCGATAAACTCATCTTT.

This clone was observed many times. The same CDR3 is also encoded by other DNA sequences in this sample. The chain uses TRDV3 and TRDJ1, with D possibly matching TRDD2 (6 bases). Since TCRdb gives no J gene, matching the DNA to germline was used here to assign it. This CDR3 contains 22 residues. From germline, CDR1 is TVYSNPD and CDR2 GDNSRS (reference sequence). V was clipped by 3 bases and J by 10 bases, with 48 bases between them. The chain's CDR3 is CAFNHLLPPSVLSNIGGWRLIF. The CDR3 DNA reads as TGTGCCTTCAATCACCTTCTTCCTCCGTCGGTACTCTCAAATATCGGAGGTTGGAGACTCATCTTT.

This clone was detected only a few times. TCRdb's listed protein matches a much larger clone and diverges from this DNA's translation at residue 5, likely through a read error; the protein shown comes from the DNA. The J gene is TRDJ1, the V gene TRDV1, with TRDD2 as a possible D gene (5 bases). This CDR3 spans 13 amino acids. Germline-derived CDR1 and CDR2 are TSWWSYY and QGS. CDR3 nucleotide sequence: TGTGCTCTTGGCAAATTCCTCTACGATGAACTCATCTTT. It specifies CALGKFLYDELIF.

As regards this clone: This DNA's translation and the protein TCRdb lists, from a much larger clone, do not match at residue 13, likely due to a read error; the protein shown is translated from the DNA. This chain connects TRDV1 to TRDJ1; D not certain. The germline gives CDR1 TSWWSYY, CDR2 QGS. The CDR3 covers 15 residues. For the CDR3, the DNA is TGTGCTCTTGGGTTAATCTACCTCCACCGCGATAAACGCATCTTT. The encoded protein is CALGLIYLHRDKRIF.

Comments on this clone: With a far larger clone one base away, a read error is the likely cause. The same CDR3 is also encoded by other DNA sequences in this sample. The CDR3 sequence is CACDPLPTLRLGDTSKLIF. In nucleotides, the CDR3 is TGTGCCTGTGACCCGCTTCCTACCTTACGACTGGGGGACACCTCAAAACTCATCTTT. This chain uses TRDV2 with TRDJ1, with a possible D match to TRDD3 (9 bases). Because TCRdb records no J gene, it was assigned here through a match of the DNA to germline. The germline gives CDR1 GEAIGNYY, CDR2 EKD. This CDR3 comprises 19 residues. The ends were cut back, 3 bases at V and 8 bases at J, with 33 bases in the middle.

With regard to this clone: The amino acid sequence in TCRdb belongs to a much larger clone and departs from this DNA's translation at residue 16, likely a sequencing read error; the sequence shown is translated from the DNA. The chain employs TRDV1 and TRDJ1; 9 bases map to TRDD3. Germline V lookup: CDR1 TSWWSYY, CDR2 QGS. The CDR3 has 20 residues. In DNA form, the CDR3 reads TGTGCTCTTGGGGAAACCCGGTATTGGGGGATATATTCCCATACCGGTAAACTCATCTTT. Protein sequence: CALGETRYWGIYSHTGKLIF.